What follows are 10 T cell receptor beta chains derived from one specimen sequenced in a study of blood T cell repertoires in COVID-19 (dated by TCRdb to 2018 to 2020). Preparation of the library involved the immunoSEQ multiplex PCR assay. Drawn from immuneACCESS, this table holds only the in-frame rearrangements with V and J called that TCRdb kept. Clones are partly lost; checked studies trace under half to an unresolved V gene and leave the rest unexplained. This sample lists some 170,000 clones; 65% to 85% were detected once. Of the sample, around 5.9% is held by the ten largest clones. The sample comprised PBMCs or T cells enriched from blood (not recorded which). The receptors stem from a man aged 35-49 years who had recovered from COVID-19.

This clone was seen just once. The chain links TRBV7-3 to TRBJ2-7; D is uncertain. Germline V gene lookup returns CDR1 SGHTA and CDR2 FQGTGA. Trimming removed 1 base from V and 4 bases from J, with 8 bases in between. The CDR3 sequence is 13 residues long. The CDR3 DNA reads as TGTGCCAGCAGCTTAATATCGGGTTACGAGCAGTACTTC. Protein: CASSLISGYEQYF.

The V call is TRBV11-1, the J call TRBJ1-3; 8 nucleotides match TRBD1. The germline gives CDR1 SGHAT, CDR2 FQDESV (reference sequence). This CDR3 has 16 residues. Unmatched junction bases numbered 7, after V lost 6 bases and J lost 0 bases. The CDR3 is CASRQGQGPSGNTIYF. Written as DNA, the CDR3 is TGTGCCAGCAGACAAGGACAGGGCCCCTCTGGAAACACCATATATTTT.

The chain couples TRBV4-2 to TRBJ1-2; a possible D gene is TRBD1 (5 bases). This CDR3 is built from 15 residues. From germline, CDR1 is LGHNA and CDR2 YNFKEQ. Trimming stripped 5 bases from V and 7 bases from J, with 20 bases between. The CDR3 sequence: CASSGRVGPALGYTF. CDR3 nucleotides: TGTGCCAGCAGCGGGAGGGTGGGACCCGCGCTTGGCTACACCTTC.

The rearrangement uses TRBV2 and TRBJ2-3, with D tentatively TRBD1 (6 bases). The germline V and J ends were trimmed by 8 bases and 2 bases, with 11 bases remaining between them. The CDR3 loop spans 13 amino acids. Germline V gene lookup returns CDR1 SNHLY and CDR2 FYNNEI. CDR3 loop: CASGQLNTDTQYF. The DNA for the CDR3 is TGTGCCAGCGGACAGCTTAACACAGATACGCAGTATTTT. The entire variable domain, with the rest obtained from reference TRBV2 and TRBJ2-3, is as follows: EPEVTQTPSHQVTQMGQEVILRCVPISNHLYFYWYRQILGQKVEFLVSFYNNEISEKSEIFDDQFSVERPDGSNFTLKIRSTKLEDSAMYFCASGQLNTDTQYFGPGTRLTVL.

J is TRBJ2-3 and V is TRBV12-3 or TRBV12-4, with TRBD1 as a possible D gene (6 bases). The CDR3 contains 12 residues. V lost 1 base and J 15 bases, leaving 14 bases between the germline ends. This chain's CDR3 is CASSLDRAPLYF. The DNA of the CDR3 is TGTGCCAGCAGTTTAGACAGGGCCCCGCTATATTTT.

This clone has a handful of counts. DNA of the CDR3: TGCGCCAGCAGCTCCGGACAGGGCGGTGGCACTGAAGCTTTCTTT. This codes for CASSSGQGGGTEAFF. The V and J genes are TRBV5-1 and TRBJ1-1; 8 bases are shared with TRBD1. Unmatched junction bases numbered 8, after V lost 3 bases and J lost 4 bases. The CDR3 has 15 amino acids. Germline V gene sequence: CDR1 SGHRS, CDR2 YFSETQ.

The rearrangement uses TRBV6-5 and TRBJ1-1; D gene ambiguous. Germline V lookup: CDR1 MNHEY, CDR2 SVGAGI. The V end was cut by 5 bases, the J end by 3 bases, with 10 bases between. The CDR3 contains 13 residues. The CDR3 reads CASSRRLDTEAFF. The CDR3 DNA is TGTGCCAGCAGTCGAAGACTGGACACTGAAGCTTTCTTT.

The V gene is TRBV6-5, the J gene TRBJ1-1, with D hard to call. V lost 0 bases, J lost 4 bases, and 15 bases lay in between. This CDR3 is 16 amino acids long. Germline CDR1 MNHEY, CDR2 SVGAGI. This CDR3 is CASSYSMGGLGTEAFF. In DNA, the CDR3 is TGTGCCAGCAGTTACTCGATGGGCGGGTTGGGCACTGAAGCTTTCTTT.

The gene calls are TRBV6-1 and TRBJ2-3; no clear D. This CDR3 is built from 16 residues. Trimming left V 3 bases short and J 0 bases short, with 13 bases between. Germline V gives CDR1 MNHNS, CDR2 SASEGT. CDR3 amino acids: CASSDESSSSTDTQYF. For the CDR3, the DNA is TGTGCCAGCAGTGACGAGTCAAGTTCTAGCACAGATACGCAGTATTTT.

V and J are TRBV1 and TRBJ2-2; no DNA check was done on the table's D call, TRBD2. TRBV1 is a documented pseudogene. The CDR3 runs 16 residues. CDR3 DNA: TGCACCAGCAGCCATCGGACTAGGCCCCCCACCGGGGAGCTGTTTTTT. The encoded protein is CTSSHRTRPPTGELFF.